This T cell receptor (beta chain) was observed in a study of chemoradiotherapy in HPV16-positive cancers. Broader study findings: Better recurrence-free survival went with HPV-responsive T-cell expansion in HPV16-positive patients. HPV-specific T cells were functionally defined from only two HPV16-positive patients. During treatment, candidate HPV-specific clones and E7-related motifs expanded in tumor.

Germline loops: CDR1 SNHLY, CDR2 FYNNEI. This CDR3 has 14 residues. V gave up 4 bases and J gave up 7 bases, with 16 bases separating them. Samples were taken several times over chemoradiotherapy. Here immunoSEQ multiplex PCR was the method, and the copy in TCRdb shows in-frame clones only, minus some. The sample holds about 25,000 clones, 94% seen once. About this clone: Its specificity is not known.

This sequence joins TRBV2 and TRBJ2-5; maybe TRBD2 (7 bases). The origin of this receptor is a human donor with HPV-associated anogenital cancer. Sampling was done from a patient who underwent chemoradiotherapy. CDR3 region: CASSGAYREGTQYF. The DNA for the CDR3 is TGTGCCAGCAGTGGGGCCTACAGGGAGGGGACCCAGTACTTC.